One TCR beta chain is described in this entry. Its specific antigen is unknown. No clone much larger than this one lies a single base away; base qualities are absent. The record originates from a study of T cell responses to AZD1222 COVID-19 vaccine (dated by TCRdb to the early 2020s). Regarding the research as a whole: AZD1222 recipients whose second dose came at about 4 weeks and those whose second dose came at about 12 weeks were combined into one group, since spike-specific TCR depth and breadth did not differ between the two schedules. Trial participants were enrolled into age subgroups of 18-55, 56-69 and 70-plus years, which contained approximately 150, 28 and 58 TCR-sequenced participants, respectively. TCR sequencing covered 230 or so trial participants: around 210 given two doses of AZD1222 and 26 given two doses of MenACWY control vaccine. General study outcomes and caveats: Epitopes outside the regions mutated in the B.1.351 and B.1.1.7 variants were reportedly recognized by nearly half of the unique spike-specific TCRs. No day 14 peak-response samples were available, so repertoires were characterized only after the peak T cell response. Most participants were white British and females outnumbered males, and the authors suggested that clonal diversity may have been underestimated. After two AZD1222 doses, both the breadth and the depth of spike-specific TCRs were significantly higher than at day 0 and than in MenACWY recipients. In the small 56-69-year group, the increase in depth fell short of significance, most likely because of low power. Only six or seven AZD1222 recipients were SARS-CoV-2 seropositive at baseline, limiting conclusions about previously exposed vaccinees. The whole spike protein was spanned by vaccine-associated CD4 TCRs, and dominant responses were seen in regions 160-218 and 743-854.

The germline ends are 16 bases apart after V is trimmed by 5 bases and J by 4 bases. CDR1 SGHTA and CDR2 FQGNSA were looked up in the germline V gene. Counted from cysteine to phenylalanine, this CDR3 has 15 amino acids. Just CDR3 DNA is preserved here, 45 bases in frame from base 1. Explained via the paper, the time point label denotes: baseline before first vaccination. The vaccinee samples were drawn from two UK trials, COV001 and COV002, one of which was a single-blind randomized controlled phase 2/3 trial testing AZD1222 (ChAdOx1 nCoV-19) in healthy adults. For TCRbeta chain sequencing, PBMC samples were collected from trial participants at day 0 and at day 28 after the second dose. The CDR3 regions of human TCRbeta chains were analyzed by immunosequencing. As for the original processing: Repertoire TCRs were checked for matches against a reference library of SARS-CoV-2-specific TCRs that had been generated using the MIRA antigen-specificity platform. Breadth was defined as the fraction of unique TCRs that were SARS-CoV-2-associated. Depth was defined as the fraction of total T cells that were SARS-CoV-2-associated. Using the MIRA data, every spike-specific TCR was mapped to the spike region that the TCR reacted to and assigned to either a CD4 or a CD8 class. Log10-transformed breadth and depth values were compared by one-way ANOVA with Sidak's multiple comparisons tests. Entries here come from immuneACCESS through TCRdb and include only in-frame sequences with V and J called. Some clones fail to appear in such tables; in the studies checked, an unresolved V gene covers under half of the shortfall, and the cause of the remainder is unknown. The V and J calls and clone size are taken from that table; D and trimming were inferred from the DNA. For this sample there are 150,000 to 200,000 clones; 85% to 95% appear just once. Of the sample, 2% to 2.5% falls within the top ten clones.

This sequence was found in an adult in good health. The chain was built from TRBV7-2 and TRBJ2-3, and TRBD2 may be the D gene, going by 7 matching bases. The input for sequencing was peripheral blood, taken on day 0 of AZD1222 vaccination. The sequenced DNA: TGTGCCAGCAGCCGGCGGGGGCCCCCCGCAGATACGCAGTATTTT. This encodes CASSRRGPPADTQYF.